Listed below are T cell receptor beta chains from one sample, sequenced in a study of monozygotic twins with inflammatory bowel disease. TCRdb reprocessed the 5' RACE reads and stores each CDR3 protein as one record, lacking DNA. The repertoire table contains about 110,000 distinct CDR3 sequences. Sequencing was carried out using blood. The receptors come from a human donor with ulcerative colitis or Crohn's disease, or a healthy co-twin of an affected twin (not recorded which). Each CDR3 is given with its conserved first and last residue.

j_call	v_call	cdr3_aa
TRBJ1-6	TRBV14	CASSQDRRYSPLHF
TRBJ1-2	TRBV12-3/TRBV12-4	CASSSRQGPYGYTF
TRBJ2-3	TRBV5-1	CASSSGTRADTQYF
TRBJ2-5	TRBV10-3	CAIREGLEETQYF
TRBJ2-3	TRBV6-6	CASSYQPADTQYF
TRBJ2-1	TRBV7-3	CASSLVGDEQFF
TRBJ2-2	TRBV5-1	CASSLDRTNTGELFF
TRBJ2-2	TRBV19	CASSIGTVGLGELFF
TRBJ1-3	TRBV12-3/TRBV12-4	CASSDYYSGNTIYF
TRBJ2-2	TRBV29-1	CSVTGQGGTGELFF
TRBJ2-3	TRBV19	CASRRMETGAAMQDTQYF
TRBJ2-1	TRBV27	CASSVPGQSYNEQFF
TRBJ2-7	TRBV7-9	CASSLIPGEEEQYF
TRBJ2-7	TRBV20-1	CSAQTGGPREQYF
TRBJ2-7	TRBV15	CATSTRIGGAYEQYF
TRBJ2-5	TRBV13	CASSPEGGETQYF
TRBJ2-1	TRBV7-9	CASSLRTSGYEQFF
TRBJ2-3	TRBV20-1	CSARVTGLGDTQYF
TRBJ2-7	TRBV4-2	CASGMEGSRYPIRSYEQYF
TRBJ1-2	TRBV29-1	CSVEQDYGYTF
TRBJ1-6	TRBV5-1	CASSLLGDRSPLHF
TRBJ1-1	TRBV3-1	CASSQDLNTEAFF
TRBJ2-2	TRBV12-3/TRBV12-4	CASSRGNTGELFF
TRBJ1-1	TRBV5-6	CASSLEGVNTEAFF
TRBJ1-3	TRBV9	CASQGFFGNTIYF
TRBJ2-1	TRBV7-2	CASSWDFSSYNEQFF
TRBJ1-2	TRBV12-3/TRBV12-4	CASSLRPEGYTF
TRBJ1-3	TRBV12-5	CASVGDRSSGNTIYF
TRBJ1-3	TRBV15	CATSRNRVEGNTIYF
TRBJ1-2	TRBV28	CASSSTGPPYGYTF
TRBJ2-2	TRBV18	CASSSSNTGELFF
TRBJ1-5	TRBV12-3/TRBV12-4	CASSQTGTGGRQPQHF
TRBJ2-2	TRBV20-1	CSASKRTGELFF
TRBJ1-5	TRBV10-3	CAISERSPGNQPQHF
TRBJ2-3	TRBV29-1	CSVEGGGAGADTQYF
TRBJ1-2	TRBV6-1	CASSVAPPQPYGYTF
TRBJ1-1	TRBV18	CASSTDPIQVEVEAFF
TRBJ1-1	TRBV7-2	CASSLLMNTEAFF
TRBJ2-2	TRBV18	CASSPWRGDTGELFF
TRBJ2-3	TRBV14	CASSQTGFTDTQYF
TRBJ2-5	TRBV5-5	CASSLVGDTEETQYF
TRBJ2-1	TRBV12-3/TRBV12-4	CASSLRGASYNEQFF
TRBJ1-5	TRBV15	CATQKDRGNNQPQHF
TRBJ1-1	TRBV7-9	CASSFRTVRAEAFF
TRBJ2-3	TRBV5-1	CASSFGRVEDTQYF
TRBJ2-3	TRBV9	CASSAPGLATDTQYF